These T cell receptor beta chains were read from a single sample in a study of T cells after yellow fever vaccination. MiXCR was run by TCRdb on the 5' RACE reads, yielding one entry per CDR3 protein. The sample lists 230,000 or so distinct CDR3 sequences; roughly 6.8% were seen once. The sequences come from CD4+ T cells sorted from PBMCs, collected on the day of the yellow fever booster vaccination. The receptors originated from a man aged 25-40 years who received the YFV17D yellow fever vaccine. Each CDR3 is given with its conserved first and last residue. Fields, in order: clone size, V gene, D gene, J gene, CDR3 protein, CDR3 DNA. D genes are given only for firm matches. A row's size may be missing; if present it is once, few, many or a size class.

many	TRBV20-1	.	TRBJ2-4	CSASSGAKNIQYF	TGCAGTGCTAGTAGTGGAGCCAAAAACATTCAGTACTTC
.	TRBV27	.	TRBJ1-1	CASSSAWGATEAFF	TGTGCCAGCAGTTCGGCCTGGGGGGCGACTGAAGCTTTCTTT
.	TRBV6-1	TRBD2	TRBJ2-2	CASRIGEGTGELFF	TGTGCCAGCAGAATCGGGGAGGGCACCGGGGAGCTGTTTTTT
.	TRBV7-2	.	TRBJ2-3	CASSLAIGVDTQYF	TGTGCCAGCAGCTTAGCGATAGGAGTGGATACGCAGTATTTT
few	TRBV28	.	TRBJ2-3	CASRPLGLKLLDTQYF	TGTGCCAGCAGACCCTTGGGCCTAAAACTATTGGATACGCAGTATTTT
few	TRBV7-2	.	TRBJ2-1	CASRAAGPYNEQFF	TGTGCCAGCAGGGCTGCCGGGCCTTACAATGAGCAGTTCTTC
.	TRBV11-2	TRBD2	TRBJ2-7	CASSLVGGLAGGTYEQYF	TGTGCCAGCAGCTTAGTAGGAGGACTAGCGGGCGGGACCTACGAGCAGTACTTC
.	TRBV4-2	TRBD2	TRBJ2-1	CSSSQAGTSGWNEQFF	TGTTCCAGCAGCCAGGCCGGGACTAGCGGCTGGAATGAGCAGTTCTTC
many	TRBV6-5	TRBD2	TRBJ2-3	CASGTSGRNPADTQYF	TGTGCCAGTGGGACTAGCGGGAGGAACCCGGCAGATACGCAGTATTTT
many	TRBV5-1	TRBD1	TRBJ1-2	CASSLSGTGFEGYTF	TGCGCCAGCAGCTTATCAGGGACAGGGTTTGAGGGCTACACCTTC